The 20 T cell receptor beta chains given below trace back to one sample, sequenced in a study of T cell responses to AZD1222 COVID-19 vaccine (dated by TCRdb to the early 2020s). The label giving this sample's time point can be read as: baseline before first vaccination. Preparation of the library involved the immunoSEQ multiplex PCR assay. TCRdb limited this immuneACCESS table to in-frame rearrangements with V and J called. A share of clones is missing; checked studies link under half to unresolved V genes, and the rest is unexplained. In this sample the table shows 95,000 to 150,000 clones, around 89% of which occur a single time. The top ten constitute 4.5% to 5% of the sample. The sequences come from peripheral blood, collected on day 0 of AZD1222 vaccination. Receptor source: an adult in good health.

The CDR3 loop reads CASSSRDTSTDTQYF. The CDR3 DNA reads TGTGCCAGCAGCTCCCGGGACACCAGCACAGATACGCAGTATTTT. The chain employs TRBV7-9 and TRBJ2-3; TRBD1 is a possible D gene (6 bases). CDR1 and CDR2 from the germline V gene are SEHNR and FQNEAQ (reference sequence). The V end was cut by 4 bases, the J end by 0 bases, with 11 bases between. CDR3 length: 15 residues.

This CDR3 reads CASSVDINQPQHF. The CDR3 DNA follows: TGTGCCAGCTCGGTGGACATCAATCAGCCCCAGCATTTT. The chain joins TRBV9 to TRBJ1-5; maybe TRBD1 (5 bases). The CDR3 contains 13 residues. The V end lost 7 bases, the J end lost 3 bases, and 11 bases lay between the germline ends. Germline CDR1 reads SGDLS; CDR2 reads YYNGEE.

The chain links TRBV27 to TRBJ1-2; maybe TRBD1 (6 bases). CDR3 length: 16 amino acids. Trimming removed 7 bases from V and 2 bases from J, with 20 bases in between. The germline gives CDR1 MNHEY, CDR2 SMNVEV (reference sequence). CDR3 in DNA: TGTGCCAGCAATGTTCAGGGGACTACGTCCAACTATGGCTACACCTTC. This translates into CASNVQGTTSNYGYTF.

The rearrangement links TRBV12-3 or TRBV12-4 to TRBJ1-2, with D perhaps matching TRBD1 (5 bases). Trimming pared 6 bases from V and 5 bases from J, leaving 7 bases between. This CDR3 comprises 11 residues. The DNA for the CDR3 is TGTGCCAGCAGAGGGGAGTATGGCTACACCTTC. Translated: CASRGEYGYTF.

The chain employs TRBV7-3 and TRBJ2-7; D tentatively fits TRBD1 or TRBD2 (5 bases each). Germline values: CDR1 SGHTA, CDR2 FQGTGA. The ends were cut back, 5 bases at V and 6 bases at J, with 17 bases in the middle. The CDR3 has 14 residues. Here the CDR3 reads CASSPTMRGSEQYF. The CDR3 DNA is TGTGCCAGCAGCCCTACCATGAGGGGTAGCGAGCAGTACTTC.

The chain uses TRBV3-1 (or the pseudogene TRBV3-2) and TRBJ1-1; D unresolved. This CDR3 contains 13 residues. Per the germline V gene, CDR1 is LGHDT and CDR2 is YNNKEL (reference sequence). V lost 0 bases and J lost 5, with 7 bases in between. DNA for the CDR3: TGTGCCAGCAGCCAAGATTGGCGGACTGAAGCTTTCTTT. This encodes CASSQDWRTEAFF.

The chain joins TRBV2 to TRBJ1-6, with D unresolved. Per germline, CDR1 SNHLY and CDR2 FYNNEI. The CDR3 runs to 18 residues. Trimming took 5 bases from V and 0 from J, leaving 17 bases between them. Here the CDR3 reads CASSPSRRASSYNSPLHF. CDR3 nucleotides: TGTGCCAGCAGTCCCTCCCGGAGGGCGAGCTCCTATAATTCACCCCTCCACTTT.

The chain is built from TRBV19 and TRBJ1-2; tentative D call: TRBD1 (6 bases). From germline, CDR1 is LNHDA and CDR2 SQIVND (reference sequence). Trimming took off 0 bases at V and 4 bases at J, with 15 bases between the two ends. The CDR3 covers 16 residues. For the CDR3, the DNA is TGTGCCAGTAGTATAGATCGGGGCAGGGGAATCTATGGCTACACCTTC. It translates to CASSIDRGRGIYGYTF.

The table lists this clone with a count of one. V usage is TRBV1 and J usage is TRBJ2-3. TRBV1 is a listed pseudogene. The CDR3 is 17 residues long. CDR3 bases: TGCACCAGCAGCCAGCCCTTGAACGGGGGCGTCACAGATACGCAGTATTTT. Residues: CTSSQPLNGGVTDTQYF.

The chain joins TRBV28 to TRBJ2-3, with a tentative D call TRBD2 (6 bases). This CDR3 region has 16 residues. The V end was cut by 5 bases, the J end by 4 bases, with 19 bases between. In germline, CDR1 is MDHEN, CDR2 SYDVKM. CDR3 coding DNA: TGTGCCAGCAGTCTCTCCGGGGGTTCACACCCAGATACGCAGTATTTT. This codes for CASSLSGGSHPDTQYF.

V is TRBV6-1 and J is TRBJ1-4, with D unresolved. Trimming left V 1 base short and J 5 bases short, with 8 bases between. Germline lookup yields CDR1 MNHNS and CDR2 SASEGT. This CDR3 has 14 residues. The CDR3 DNA reads TGTGCCAGCAGTGAAGGGCAGTCCAATGAAAAACTGTTTTTT. It translates to CASSEGQSNEKLFF.

The chain combines TRBV5-1 with TRBJ2-3; no reliable D call. V was pared by 5 bases and J by 2 bases, with 9 bases between. The CDR3 is 13 residues long. The germline gives CDR1 SGHRS, CDR2 YFSETQ. The CDR3: CASSSSYTDTQYF. DNA of the CDR3: TGCGCCAGCAGTTCGTCCTACACAGATACGCAGTATTTT.

This clone was seen a few times. The junction shows a germline mismatch at one end, possibly a read error. V gene TRBV19 combines with J gene TRBJ2-5; 7 bases are a match to TRBD1. The CDR3 runs 11 residues. Germline loops: CDR1 LNHDA, CDR2 SQIVND (reference sequence). This chain's CDR3 is CATGDRETQYF. Written as DNA, the CDR3 is TGCGCTACAGGGGACCGAGAGACCCAGTACTTC.

A word on this clone: The same CDR3 also results from other DNA sequences found in this sample. V usage is TRBV6-2 or TRBV6-3 and J usage is TRBJ1-1; the match to TRBD1 covers 8 bases. The CDR3 covers 12 residues. Losses at the gene ends were 5 bases for V and 11 bases for J; bases not matched to a gene: 7. Germline V CDR1 and CDR2: MNHEY, SVGEGT. The chain's CDR3 is CASSPLTGEAFF. The DNA for the CDR3 is TGTGCCAGCAGTCCCCTGACAGGGGAGGCTTTCTTT.

This clone turned up a few times. The chain joins TRBV19 to TRBJ2-7; D tentatively fits TRBD1 or TRBD2 (5 bases each). Germline-derived CDR1 and CDR2 are LNHDA and SQIVND (reference sequence). V was cut by 6 bases and J by 0 bases, with 12 bases left in between. The CDR3 is made up of 14 amino acids. The CDR3 DNA follows: TGTGCCAGTAGACGGGACGGAAGCTCCTACGAGCAGTACTTC. Protein product: CASRRDGSSYEQYF. Supplemented by reference TRBV19 and TRBJ2-7, the full variable domain reads DGGITQSPKYLFRKEGQNVTLSCEQNLNHDAMYWYRQDPGQGLRLIYYSQIVNDFQKGDIAEGYSVSREKKESFPLTVTSAQKNPTAFYLCASRRDGSSYEQYFGPGTRLTVT.

CDR3 bases: TGTGCCAGCAGTTTGGCTAACTATGGCTACACCTTC. Translating it yields CASSLANYGYTF. The chain combines TRBV28 with TRBJ1-2, with D hard to call. Deletions cut 3 bases from V and 0 bases from J, with 2 bases between. The CDR3 contains 12 residues. CDR1 MDHEN and CDR2 SYDVKM come from the germline V gene.

J is TRBJ1-1 and V is TRBV11-2; TRBD1 might be the D (5 bases). This CDR3 comprises 17 residues. The ends were cut back, 0 bases at V and 4 bases at J, with 18 bases in the middle. CDR1 and CDR2 from the germline V gene are SGHAT and FQNNGV. DNA for the CDR3: TGTGCCAGCAGCTTAGATCTCTACGGGGGAGGAAGCACTGAAGCTTTCTTT. Amino acid sequence: CASSLDLYGGGSTEAFF.

V gene TRBV10-3 combines with J gene TRBJ1-4, with D hard to call. The V end lost 2 bases, the J end lost 4 bases, and 11 bases lay between the germline ends. Germline loops: CDR1 ENHRY, CDR2 SYGVKD. This CDR3 has 15 residues. CDR3 sequence (DNA): TGTGCCATCAGTGAGCAATTTAAGGGTAATGAAAAACTGTTTTTT. Translated, it gives CAISEQFKGNEKLFF.

This rearrangement joins TRBV15 to TRBJ1-2; no clear D gene. The germline V gene encodes CDR1 LNHNV and CDR2 YYDKDF (reference sequence). The V end was cut by 3 bases, the J end by 3 bases, with 14 bases between. The CDR3 runs to 15 residues. The CDR3 DNA reads as TGTGCCACCAGCAGGACCCTACTCATGGACTATGGCTACACCTTC. This codes for CATSRTLLMDYGYTF.

The chain links TRBV27 to TRBJ2-5; a weak D match, TRBD1 (6 bases). The ends were cut back, 4 bases at V and 5 bases at J, with 14 bases in the middle. This CDR3 spans 14 amino acids. Germline V gene data show CDR1 as MNHEY and CDR2 as SMNVEV (reference sequence). The DNA of the CDR3 is TGTGCCAGCAGTTCCACAGGGACGTGGGAGACCCAGTACTTC. Translated: CASSSTGTWETQYF.